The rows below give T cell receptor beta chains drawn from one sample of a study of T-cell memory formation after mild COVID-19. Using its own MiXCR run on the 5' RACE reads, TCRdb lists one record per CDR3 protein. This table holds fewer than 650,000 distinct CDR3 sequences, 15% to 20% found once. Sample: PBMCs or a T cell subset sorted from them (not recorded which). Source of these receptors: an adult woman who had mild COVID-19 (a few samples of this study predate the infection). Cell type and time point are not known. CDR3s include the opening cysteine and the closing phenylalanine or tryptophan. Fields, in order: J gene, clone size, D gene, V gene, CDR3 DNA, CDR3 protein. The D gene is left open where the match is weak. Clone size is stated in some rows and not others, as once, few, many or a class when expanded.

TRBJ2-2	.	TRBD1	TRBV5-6	TGTGCCAGCAGCTTGATGGACAGGGTAATCGGGGAGCTGTTTTTT	CASSLMDRVIGELFF
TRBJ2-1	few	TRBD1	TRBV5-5	TGTGCCAGCAGCTCGGGACAGGCCTCCTACAATGAGCAGTTCTTC	CASSSGQASYNEQFF
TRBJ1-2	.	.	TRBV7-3	TGTGCCAGCAGCTTATACCCAAATTCCTATGGCTACACCTTC	CASSLYPNSYGYTF
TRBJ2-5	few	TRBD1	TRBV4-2	TGTGCCAGCAGGGGACAGGGAGGTGAGACCCAGTACTTC	CASRGQGGETQYF
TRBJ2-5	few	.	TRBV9	TGTGCCAGCAGCTCTGCGTGGATGGGGGGGGCAGAGACCCAGTACTTC	CASSSAWMGGAETQYF
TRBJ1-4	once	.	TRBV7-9	TGTGCCAGCAGCTTAAGCACGGGGGCGAAGGAAAAACTGTTTTTT	CASSLSTGAKEKLFF
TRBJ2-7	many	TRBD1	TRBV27	TGTGCCAGCAGTGATGCAGGGGGCCGAGAGCAGTACTTC	CASSDAGGREQYF
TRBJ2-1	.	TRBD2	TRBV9	TGTGCCAGCAGCGTAGGGGGGATAGCGGGAGGATTGTTTGGGCAGTTCTTC	CASSVGGIAGGLFGQFF
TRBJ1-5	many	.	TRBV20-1	TGCAGTGCTAGAGATAGGGGGACTGTTAGTTATGGCAATCAGCCCCAGCATTTT	CSARDRGTVSYGNQPQHF
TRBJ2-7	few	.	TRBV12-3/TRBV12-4	TGTGCCAGCAGTTACAGGGCCTCCTACGAGCAGTACTTC	CASSYRASYEQYF
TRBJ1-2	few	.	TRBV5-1	TGCGCCAGCAGCTTGGACGGATCTAGGGGCTACACCTTC	CASSLDGSRGYTF
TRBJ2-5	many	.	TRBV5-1	TGCGCCAGCAGTCCTCTGGCCCAAGAGACCCAGTACTTC	CASSPLAQETQYF
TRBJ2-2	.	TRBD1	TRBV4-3	TGCGCCAGCAGCCAAGGTACAGGGGCGAACACCGGGGAGCTGTTTTTT	CASSQGTGANTGELFF
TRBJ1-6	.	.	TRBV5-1	TGCGCCAGCAGCTTGGACCGGGAGGGCTCACCCCTCCACTTT	CASSLDREGSPLHF
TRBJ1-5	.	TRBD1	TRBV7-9	TGTGCCAGCAGCCAAGACAGGGGTGCTCAGCCCCAGCATTTT	CASSQDRGAQPQHF
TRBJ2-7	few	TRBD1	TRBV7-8	TGTGCCAGCAGCTTAGCCGAGGGACAGGATGGCGGCGAGCAGTACTTC	CASSLAEGQDGGEQYF
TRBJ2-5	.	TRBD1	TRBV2	TGTGCCAGCAGGGCCATAGAACAGGGGACGTCTGAGACCCAGTACTTC	CASRAIEQGTSETQYF
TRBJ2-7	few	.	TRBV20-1	TGCAGTGCTAGGGGCCGGTTTTACGAGCAGTACTTC	CSARGRFYEQYF
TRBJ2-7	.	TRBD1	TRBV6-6	TGTGCCAGCAGTTGGGGACAGAGTTGGAACGAGCAGTACTTC	CASSWGQSWNEQYF
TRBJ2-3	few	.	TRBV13	TGTGCCAGCGGTTCCAGACCTCCGAACACAGATACGCAGTATTTT	CASGSRPPNTDTQYF
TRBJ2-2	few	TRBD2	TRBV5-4	TGTGCCAGCCGAAGCGGGAGTGCGAACACCGGGGAGCTGTTTTTT	CASRSGSANTGELFF
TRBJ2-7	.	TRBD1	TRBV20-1	TGCAGTGCAAGCCCCCCGGGACAGAGTCTTTACGAGCAGTACTTC	CSASPPGQSLYEQYF
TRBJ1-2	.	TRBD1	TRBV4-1	TGCGCCAGCAGCCAAGATTCCGGGACAGGGGCCTATGGCTACACCTTC	CASSQDSGTGAYGYTF
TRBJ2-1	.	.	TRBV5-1	TGCGCCAGCAGCTTGGGGTTCGAGGTCAATGAGCAGTTCTTC	CASSLGFEVNEQFF
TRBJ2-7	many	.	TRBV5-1	TGCGCCAGCAGCTCCGGGCTCCCCTACGAGCAGTACTTC	CASSSGLPYEQYF
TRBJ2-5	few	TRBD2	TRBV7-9	TGTGCCAGCAGCTTCTATCCATTTAGCGGGAGGTTCGGAGAGACCCAGTACTTC	CASSFYPFSGRFGETQYF
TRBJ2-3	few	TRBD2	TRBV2	TGTGCCAGCACGTACGGCGGGGGGAGGAATACGCAGTATTTT	CASTYGGGRNTQYF
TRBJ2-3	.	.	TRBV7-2	TGTGCCAGCAGCCCCCCGCAGGATACGCAGTATTTT	CASSPPQDTQYF
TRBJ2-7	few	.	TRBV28	TGTGCCAGCAGTTCTGGGACTTCGGTTTTCCGGGTGGGGCACGAGCAGTACTTC	CASSSGTSVFRVGHEQYF
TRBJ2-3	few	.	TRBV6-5	TGTGCCAGCAGTTACTCGTCCTACACAGATACGCAGTATTTT	CASSYSSYTDTQYF